This T cell receptor (beta chain) originates from a study of blood T cell repertoires in COVID-19. Study summary: Collection of acute and convalescent COVID-19 samples took place in the United States, Italy and Spain. T cells, B-cell-depleted T cells, or PBMCs provided the cDNA or gDNA that served as material.

This clone was seen only once. Sequencing was performed with immunoSEQ multiplex PCR; in TCRdb, only in-frame clones are kept and a portion is missing. The table includes 33,000 or so clones, 90% detected once. The sequence derives from a man between 70 and 80 years old with active or convalescent COVID-19. The sample was peripheral blood.

The CDR3: CATNDPGTGGYTEAFF. CDR3 bases: TGTGCCACCAATGACCCTGGGACAGGGGGATACACTGAAGCTTTCTTT. The chain has TRBV19 and TRBJ1-1, with TRBD1 matching over 11 bases. The J segment lost 3 bases and the V segment lost 10 bases, leaving 13 bases of the junction unmatched. The CDR3 runs 16 residues. Germline loops: CDR1 LNHDA, CDR2 SQIVND (reference sequence).